Given below is one TCR beta chain in context. The sample originates from a study of human T cells and chemical hapten exposure. Overall study context: Sensitizing treatment utilized 2% DPC over a 2 cm by 2 cm portion of upper inner arm skin.

In TCRdb, the RACE reads were re-called with MiXCR into one record per CDR3 protein. The sample has about 340,000 distinct CDR3 sequences; approximately 6.3% are singletons. The time point was: patch test 1, 2 weeks after DPC sensitization. Treatment of the sample: therapeutic diphenylcyclopropenone sensitization with weekly scalp DPC. Here the sequenced sample was whole blood, taken in connection with sensitization to the hapten diphenylcyclopropenone (DPC). This sequence was found in a young woman with alopecia areata. Some clones in this sample may be carry-over from other donors' samples.

The CDR3 nucleotides are TGTGCCAGCAGAGGGGGACAGCTGGGAGGTCAGCCCCAGCATTTT. It specifies CASRGGQLGGQPQHF. The chain joins TRBV6-2 or TRBV6-3 to TRBJ1-5; 7 bases line up with TRBD1. V gave up 6 bases and J gave up 6 bases; unmatched junction bases: 11. Germline V gives CDR1 MNHEY, CDR2 SVGEGT. The CDR3 spans 15 residues.